This is a list of T cell receptor beta chains from one sample in a study of cytomegalovirus exposure and HLA in healthy donors. The protocol was immunoSEQ multiplex PCR, while the TCRdb copy is restricted to in-frame clones and leaves out a portion. The sample contains about 200,000 clones, around 78% of which appear only once. The sequencing sample was made of PBMCs. All receptors derive from a man younger than 40 in good health and CMV-seronegative. Both conserved end residues are part of each CDR3. A D gene is named only where the DNA matches it firmly. Part of the rows lack a size; the others show once, few, many or a class for expanded clones.

D,size,V,J,DNA,CDR3
.,.,TRBV5-4,TRBJ1-5,TGTGCCAGCAGCTTGGGCGGTGATAGCAATCAGCCCCAGCATTTT,CASSLGGDSNQPQHF
.,.,TRBV28,TRBJ1-1,TGTGCCAGCAGTTTAATCGGCGGCAGGGCAAAAGCTTTCTTT,CASSLIGGRAKAFF
TRBD2,.,TRBV25-1,TRBJ2-2,TGTGCCAGCAGTGAACTGGGACTAGCGGGAGTTAAGACCGGGGAGCTGTTTTTT,CASSELGLAGVKTGELFF
.,.,TRBV29-1,TRBJ2-7,TGCAGCGTTGAGGACACATCTAGCTCCTACGAGCAGTACTTC,CSVEDTSSSYEQYF
.,.,TRBV2,TRBJ2-7,TGTGCCAGCAAATGGAGGGCCTACGAGCAGTACTTC,CASKWRAYEQYF
.,.,TRBV7-3,TRBJ1-2,TGTGCCAGCAGCCTACAAGGGGGTGACTATGGCTACACCTTC,CASSLQGGDYGYTF
.,.,TRBV7-9,TRBJ2-7,TGTGCCAGCAGCCAAACAGGGTACGAGCAGTACTTC,CASSQTGYEQYF
TRBD2,.,TRBV5-1,TRBJ2-7,TGCGCCAGCAGCACATGGGGGGGGTCCTACGAGCAGTACTTC,CASSTWGGSYEQYF
TRBD1,.,TRBV25-1,TRBJ2-3,TGTGCCAGCAGTTTGGGACAGGGGAACACAGATACGCAGTATTTT,CASSLGQGNTDTQYF
TRBD2,.,TRBV5-4,TRBJ2-7,TGTGCCAGCAGCTTGCTTTCTTCCCATGGGCTAGCGGGAGACGAGCAGTACTTC,CASSLLSSHGLAGDEQYF
.,.,TRBV21-1,TRBJ2-7,TGTGCCAGCAGGAGGCTCCGGAACTCGACCTACGAGCAGTACTTC,CASRRLRNSTYEQYF
.,.,TRBV7-9,TRBJ1-2,TGTGCCAGCAGCTTAACTGACACCATTTACCCCTATGGCTACACCTTC,CASSLTDTIYPYGYTF
.,.,TRBV30,TRBJ1-2,TGTGCCTGGAGGCAGGGAAACTATGGCTACACCTTC,CAWRQGNYGYTF
.,.,TRBV4-1,TRBJ1-6,TGCGCCAGCAGCCAATTACAGGGACCCCATTCACCCCTCCACTTT,CASSQLQGPHSPLHF
.,.,TRBV5-1,TRBJ2-2,TGCGCCAGCAGCCAACAGGGACTACCCACCGGGGAGCTGTTTTTT,CASSQQGLPTGELFF
.,.,TRBV27,TRBJ2-7,TGTGCCAGCAGTTTCGGGATTTACGAGCAGTACTTC,CASSFGIYEQYF
.,.,TRBV4-1,TRBJ1-5,TGCGCCAGCAGCAAGAGACGGCAGGGCGATCAGCCCCAGCATTTT,CASSKRRQGDQPQHF
.,few,TRBV11-2,TRBJ1-2,TGTGCCAGCAGCCCTAAGCCTAACTATGGCTACACCTTC,CASSPKPNYGYTF
TRBD2,.,TRBV5-8,TRBJ2-3,TGTGCCAGCAGCCTCGGGGGGGTTCAGGATACGCAGTATTTT,CASSLGGVQDTQYF
TRBD1,.,TRBV4-2,TRBJ1-1,TGTGCCAGCAGCCAAGAACAGGGGGCACACACTGAAGCTTTCTTT,CASSQEQGAHTEAFF